This T cell receptor (beta chain) is from a study of T cell repertoires and HLA-DP antigens. Looking at the study overall: Pre-culture CD4+ samples used around 1,200 ng DNA versus 200 to 250 ng for CD137+CD4+ sorts.

The PCR primers covered 54 TRBV and 13 TRBJ segments. This table comes from immunoSEQ multiplex PCR, and its TCRdb copy is limited to in-frame clones, with some not included. The data show fewer than 75,000 clones, around 80% seen once. Comment on this clone: Antigen specificity is unknown.

The V end lost 1 base, the J end lost 12 bases, and 10 bases lay between the germline ends. CDR3 length: 12 residues. Germline V gives CDR1 SEHNR, CDR2 FQNEAQ (reference sequence). The origin of this receptor is a man in his 60s in good health and CMV-seronegative. V and J are TRBV7-9 and TRBJ2-1, with D tentatively TRBD1 (5 bases). Sequencing was performed on CD4+ T cells from PBMCs. As DNA, the CDR3 is TGTGCCAGCAGCTTAGTAGGGGAAGGGCAGTTCTTC. Translating it yields CASSLVGEGQFF.